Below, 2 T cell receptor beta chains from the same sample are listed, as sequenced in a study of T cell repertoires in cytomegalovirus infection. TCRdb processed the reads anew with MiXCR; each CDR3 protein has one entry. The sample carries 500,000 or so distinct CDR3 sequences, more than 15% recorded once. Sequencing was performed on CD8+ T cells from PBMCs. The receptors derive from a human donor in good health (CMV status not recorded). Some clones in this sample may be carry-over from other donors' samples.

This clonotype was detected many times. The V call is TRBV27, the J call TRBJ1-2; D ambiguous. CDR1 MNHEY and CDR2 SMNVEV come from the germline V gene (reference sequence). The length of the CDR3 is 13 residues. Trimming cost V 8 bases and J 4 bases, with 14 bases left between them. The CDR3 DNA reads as TGTGCCAGCGGAGAGCCAGGCCGCTATGGCTACACCTTC. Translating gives CASGEPGRYGYTF.

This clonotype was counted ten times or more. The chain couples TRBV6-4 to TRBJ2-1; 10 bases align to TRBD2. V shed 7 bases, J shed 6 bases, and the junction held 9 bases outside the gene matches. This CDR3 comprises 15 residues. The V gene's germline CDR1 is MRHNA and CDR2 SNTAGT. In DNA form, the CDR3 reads TGTGCCAGCACCCAATCTAGCGGGGGAAGCAATGAGCAGTTCTTC. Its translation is CASTQSSGGSNEQFF.